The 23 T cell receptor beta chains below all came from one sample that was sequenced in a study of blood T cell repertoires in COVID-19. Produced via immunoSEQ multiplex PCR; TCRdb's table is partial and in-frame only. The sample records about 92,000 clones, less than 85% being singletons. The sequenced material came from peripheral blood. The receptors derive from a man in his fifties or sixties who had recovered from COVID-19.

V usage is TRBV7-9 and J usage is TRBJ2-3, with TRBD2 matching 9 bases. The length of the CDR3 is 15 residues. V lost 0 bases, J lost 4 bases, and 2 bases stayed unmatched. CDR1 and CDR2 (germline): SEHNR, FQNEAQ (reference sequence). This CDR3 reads CASSLAAGGPDTQYF. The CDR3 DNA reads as TGTGCCAGCAGCTTAGCAGCGGGAGGCCCAGATACGCAGTATTTT.

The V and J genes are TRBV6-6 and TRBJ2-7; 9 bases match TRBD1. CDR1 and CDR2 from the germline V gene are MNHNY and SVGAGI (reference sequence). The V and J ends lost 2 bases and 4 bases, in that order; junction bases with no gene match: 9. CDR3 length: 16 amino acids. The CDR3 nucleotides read TGTGCCAGCAGTTACCCCCAGACAGGGGGATTTTACGAGCAGTACTTC. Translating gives CASSYPQTGGFYEQYF.

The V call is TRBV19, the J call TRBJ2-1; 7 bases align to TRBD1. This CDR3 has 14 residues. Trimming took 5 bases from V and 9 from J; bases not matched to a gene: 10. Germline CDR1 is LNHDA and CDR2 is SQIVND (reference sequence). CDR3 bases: TGTGCCAGTAGTGGGCAAGGGGGCCCTTCTGAGCAGTTCTTC. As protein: CASSGQGGPSEQFF.

The CDR3 DNA reads as TGTGCCACCAGTGACCCCGGACAGATACCTAATACGCAGTATTTT. Translation gives CATSDPGQIPNTQYF. This rearrangement joins TRBV24-1 to TRBJ2-3, with D possibly matching TRBD1 (6 bases). The germline V gene has CDR1 KGHDR and CDR2 SFDVKD. Trimming removed 4 bases at V and 7 bases at J, with 17 bases between. The CDR3 contains 15 residues.

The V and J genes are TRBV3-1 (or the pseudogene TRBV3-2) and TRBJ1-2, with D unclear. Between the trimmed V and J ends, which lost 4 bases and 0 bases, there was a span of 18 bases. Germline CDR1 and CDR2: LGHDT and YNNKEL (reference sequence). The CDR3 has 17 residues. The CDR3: CASSPPKSSTSNYGYTF. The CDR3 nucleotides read TGTGCCAGCAGCCCTCCCAAATCGAGCACCTCTAACTATGGCTACACCTTC.

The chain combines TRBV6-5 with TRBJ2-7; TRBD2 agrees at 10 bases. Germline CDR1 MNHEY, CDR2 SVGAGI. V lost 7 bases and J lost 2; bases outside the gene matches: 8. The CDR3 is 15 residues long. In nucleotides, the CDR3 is TGTGCCAGCACCGCAGGACTAGCGGATACCTACGAGCAGTACTTC. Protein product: CASTAGLADTYEQYF.

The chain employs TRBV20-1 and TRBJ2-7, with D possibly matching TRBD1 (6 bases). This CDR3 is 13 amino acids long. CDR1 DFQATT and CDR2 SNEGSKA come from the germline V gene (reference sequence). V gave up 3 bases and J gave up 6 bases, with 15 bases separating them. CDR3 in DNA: TGCAGTGCTAGTAGGGTAGGGGGACGCGAGCAGTACTTC. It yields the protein CSASRVGGREQYF.

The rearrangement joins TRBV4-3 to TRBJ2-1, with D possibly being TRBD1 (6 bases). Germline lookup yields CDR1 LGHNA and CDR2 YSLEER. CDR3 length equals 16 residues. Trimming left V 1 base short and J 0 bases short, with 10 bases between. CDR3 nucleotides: TGCGCCAGCAGCCAAGGTGACAGGAGCTCCTACAATGAGCAGTTCTTC. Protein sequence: CASSQGDRSSYNEQFF.

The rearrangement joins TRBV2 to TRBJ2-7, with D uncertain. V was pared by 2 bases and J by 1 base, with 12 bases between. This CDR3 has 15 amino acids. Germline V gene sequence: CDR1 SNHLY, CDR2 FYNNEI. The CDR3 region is CASSEFPRSSYEQYF. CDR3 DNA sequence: TGTGCCAGCAGTGAATTTCCTAGAAGTTCCTACGAGCAGTACTTC.

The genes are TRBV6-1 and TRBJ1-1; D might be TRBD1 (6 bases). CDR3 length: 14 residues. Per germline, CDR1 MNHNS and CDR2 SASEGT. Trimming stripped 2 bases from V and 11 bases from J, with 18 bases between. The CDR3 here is CASSETGQGLPAFF. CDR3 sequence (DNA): TGTGCCAGCAGTGAAACCGGCCAGGGGCTTCCGGCTTTCTTT.

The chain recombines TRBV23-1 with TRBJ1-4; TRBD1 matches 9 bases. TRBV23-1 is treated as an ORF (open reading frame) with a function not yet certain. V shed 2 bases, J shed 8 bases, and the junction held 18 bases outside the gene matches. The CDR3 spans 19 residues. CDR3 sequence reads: CASSQAFKFSRDREEKLFF. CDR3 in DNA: TGCGCCAGCAGTCAAGCCTTTAAATTCAGCCGGGACAGGGAAGAAAAACTGTTTTTT.

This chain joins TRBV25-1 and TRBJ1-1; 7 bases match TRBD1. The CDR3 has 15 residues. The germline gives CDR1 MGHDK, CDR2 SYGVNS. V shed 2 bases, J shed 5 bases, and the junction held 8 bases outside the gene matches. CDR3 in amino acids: CASSEQGVRWTEAFF. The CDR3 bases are TGTGCCAGCAGTGAACAGGGGGTAAGGTGGACTGAAGCTTTCTTT. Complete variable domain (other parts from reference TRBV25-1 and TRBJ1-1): EADIYQTPRYLVIGTGKKITLECSQTMGHDKMYWYQQDPGMELHLIHYSYGVNSTEKGDLSSESTVSRIRTEHFPLTLESARPSHTSQYLCASSEQGVRWTEAFFGQGTRLTVV.

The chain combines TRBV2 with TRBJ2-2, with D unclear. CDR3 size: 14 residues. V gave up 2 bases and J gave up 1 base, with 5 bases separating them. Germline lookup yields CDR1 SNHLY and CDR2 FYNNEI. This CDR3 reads CASSELENTGELFF. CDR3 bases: TGTGCCAGCAGTGAACTAGAGAACACCGGGGAGCTGTTTTTT.

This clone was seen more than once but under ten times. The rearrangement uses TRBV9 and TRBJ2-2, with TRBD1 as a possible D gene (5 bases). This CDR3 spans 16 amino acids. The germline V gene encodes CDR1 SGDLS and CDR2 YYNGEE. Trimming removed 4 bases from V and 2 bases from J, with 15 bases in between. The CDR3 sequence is CASSPRQPTNTGELFF. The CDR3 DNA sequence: TGTGCCAGCAGCCCGCGACAGCCCACTAACACCGGGGAGCTGTTTTTT.

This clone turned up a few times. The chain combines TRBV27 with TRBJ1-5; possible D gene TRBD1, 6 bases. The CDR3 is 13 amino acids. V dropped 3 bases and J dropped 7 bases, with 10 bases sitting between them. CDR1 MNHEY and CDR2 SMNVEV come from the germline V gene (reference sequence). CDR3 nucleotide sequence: TGTGCCAGCAGTTTGGGGGGGGCGCAGCCCCAGCATTTT. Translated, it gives CASSLGGAQPQHF.

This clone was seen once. In nucleotides, the CDR3 is TGTGCTAGTGGTTCTGGGGGCAGGGGAGAGACCCAGTACTTC. Translation gives CASGSGGRGETQYF. This rearrangement joins TRBV12-5 to TRBJ2-5; possibly TRBD1 for D (6 bases). The CDR3 has 14 amino acids. The V gene's germline CDR1 is LGHNT and CDR2 FRNRAP. Deletions cut 4 bases from V and 4 bases from J, with 13 bases between.

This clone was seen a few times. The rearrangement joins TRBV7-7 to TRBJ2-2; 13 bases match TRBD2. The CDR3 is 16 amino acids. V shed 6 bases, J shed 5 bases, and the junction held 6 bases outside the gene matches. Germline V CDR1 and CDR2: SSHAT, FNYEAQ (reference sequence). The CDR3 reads CASRQLAGGTTGELFF. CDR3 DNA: TGTGCCAGCAGGCAACTAGCGGGAGGGACGACCGGGGAGCTGTTTTTT.

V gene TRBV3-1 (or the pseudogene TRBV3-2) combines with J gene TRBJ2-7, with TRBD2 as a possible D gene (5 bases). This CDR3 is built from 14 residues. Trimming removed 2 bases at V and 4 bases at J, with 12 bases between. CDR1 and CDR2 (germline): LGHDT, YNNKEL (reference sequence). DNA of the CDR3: TGTGCCAGCAGCCAATCATCGGGAAGGTACGAGCAGTACTTC. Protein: CASSQSSGRYEQYF.

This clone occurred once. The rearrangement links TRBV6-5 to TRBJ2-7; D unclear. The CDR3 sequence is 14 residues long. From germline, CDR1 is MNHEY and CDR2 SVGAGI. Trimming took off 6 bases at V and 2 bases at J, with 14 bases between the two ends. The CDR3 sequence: CASRITRLTYEQYF. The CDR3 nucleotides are TGTGCCAGCAGGATAACCAGGCTTACCTACGAGCAGTACTTC.

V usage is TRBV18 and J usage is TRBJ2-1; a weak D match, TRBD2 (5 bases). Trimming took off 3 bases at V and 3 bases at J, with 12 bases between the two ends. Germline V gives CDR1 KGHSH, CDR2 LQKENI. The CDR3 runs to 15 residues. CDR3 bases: TGTGCCAGCTCACCTCCTCGCGGGTTCTACAATGAGCAGTTCTTC. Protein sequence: CASSPPRGFYNEQFF.

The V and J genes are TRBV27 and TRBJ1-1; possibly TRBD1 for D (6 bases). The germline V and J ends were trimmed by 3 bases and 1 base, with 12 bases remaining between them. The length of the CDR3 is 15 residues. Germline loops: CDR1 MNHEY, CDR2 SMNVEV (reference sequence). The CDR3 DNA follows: TGTGCCAGCAGTTTTTCCGCAGGGGCGAACACTGAAGCTTTCTTT. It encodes CASSFSAGANTEAFF.

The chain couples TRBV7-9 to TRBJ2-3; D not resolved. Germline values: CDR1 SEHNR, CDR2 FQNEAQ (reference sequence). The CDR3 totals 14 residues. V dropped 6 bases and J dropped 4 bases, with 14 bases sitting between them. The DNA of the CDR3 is TGTGCCAGCAGGAAAACATCAATACCAGATACGCAGTATTTT. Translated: CASRKTSIPDTQYF.

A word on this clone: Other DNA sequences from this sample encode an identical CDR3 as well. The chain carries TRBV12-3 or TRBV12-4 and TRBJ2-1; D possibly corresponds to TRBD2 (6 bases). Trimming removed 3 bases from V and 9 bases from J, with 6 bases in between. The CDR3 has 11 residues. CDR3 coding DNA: TGTGCCAGCAGTTTGGGAGGTGAGCAGTTCTTC. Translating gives CASSLGGEQFF.